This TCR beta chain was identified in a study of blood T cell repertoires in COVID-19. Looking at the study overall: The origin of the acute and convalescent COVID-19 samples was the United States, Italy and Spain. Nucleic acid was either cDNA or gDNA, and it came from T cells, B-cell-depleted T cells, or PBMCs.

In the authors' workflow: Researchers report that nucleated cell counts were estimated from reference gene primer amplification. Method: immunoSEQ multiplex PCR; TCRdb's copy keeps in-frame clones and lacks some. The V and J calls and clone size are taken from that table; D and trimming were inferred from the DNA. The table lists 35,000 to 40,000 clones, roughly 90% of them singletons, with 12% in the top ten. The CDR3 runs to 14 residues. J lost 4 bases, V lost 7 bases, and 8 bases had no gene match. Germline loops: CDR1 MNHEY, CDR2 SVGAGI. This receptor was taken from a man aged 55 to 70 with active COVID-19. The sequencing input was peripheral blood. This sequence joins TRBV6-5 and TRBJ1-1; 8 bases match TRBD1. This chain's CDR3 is CASTGGQGRTEAFF. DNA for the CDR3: TGTGCCAGCACCGGAGGACAGGGACGCACTGAAGCTTTCTTT.